This T cell receptor (beta chain) emerged from a study of post-analysis software for immune sequencing data. With respect to this clonotype: What it binds is unknown.

Study-wide points: Controls had significantly higher normalized Chao1 diversity than multiple sclerosis patients. The five TRBV segments detected at higher frequency in patients than in controls included TRBV5-6, TRBV5-1 and TRBV20-1.

Prepared TCR beta cDNA libraries contained unique molecular identifiers. Roughly 500,000 cDNA molecules were obtained per 1 to 10 million input T cells. One entry per CDR3 protein, called by TCRdb with MiXCR from the PCR reads. Here the sample spans roughly 600,000 distinct CDR3 sequences, around 47% being singletons. Per germline, CDR1 SGHRS and CDR2 YFSETQ. The CDR3 spans 14 residues. V gene TRBV5-1 combines with J gene TRBJ2-7; TRBD1 is a possible D gene (6 bases). The J call may be wrong; the DNA end is better matched by TRBJ2-5. The source is a girl between 10 and 17 years old with multiple sclerosis. The specimen sequenced was blood. The CDR3 loop reads CASSPKGDKETQYF. The DNA of the CDR3 is TGCGCCAGCAGCCCCAAGGGGGATAAAGAGACCCAGTACTTC.